The 23 T cell receptor beta chains below were found in one sample sequenced in a study of cytomegalovirus exposure and HLA in healthy donors. The PCR had 60 Vbeta and 13 Jbeta primers. TCRdb's table, derived via immunoSEQ multiplex PCR, lists solely in-frame clones and lacks some. The sample has some 150,000 clones, roughly 80% seen once. The sequenced sample was PBMCs. The receptor source for this set is a man aged 50 to 59 in good health and CMV-seropositive.

The count of this clone is one. V is TRBV4-3 and J is TRBJ2-1; D is perhaps TRBD2 (5 bases). The CDR3 loop spans 13 amino acids. V lost 5 bases and J 2 bases, leaving 7 bases between the germline ends. Germline V gene lookup returns CDR1 LGHNA and CDR2 YSLEER. The CDR3 DNA reads TGCGCCAGCAGCGAGGGTGCCTACAATGAGCAGTTCTTC. It is translated as CASSEGAYNEQFF.

This clone was seen a handful of times. V is TRBV27 and J is TRBJ2-7, with D unresolved. Trimming removed 2 bases from V and 1 base from J, with 9 bases in between. Germline CDR1 MNHEY, CDR2 SMNVEV (reference sequence). The CDR3 extends over 14 amino acids. The CDR3 spells CASSLTVKSYEQYF. The CDR3 DNA is TGTGCCAGCAGTTTAACAGTTAAGTCCTACGAGCAGTACTTC.

This clone showed up just once. The genes are TRBV29-1 and TRBJ1-1; D uncertain. CDR3 length: 14 residues. Germline V gene data show CDR1 as SQVTM and CDR2 as ANQGSEA. V dropped 7 bases and J dropped 1 base, with 16 bases sitting between them. The CDR3 coding sequence is TGCAGCGGAAGGAAAGGGAGTGAGAACACTGAAGCTTTCTTT. Translating gives CSGRKGSENTEAFF.

The V call is TRBV7-2, the J call TRBJ2-7; perhaps TRBD2 as D (7 bases). The germline V and J ends were trimmed by 1 base and 2 bases, with 12 bases remaining between them. CDR3 size: 15 residues. CDR1 SGHTA and CDR2 FQGNSA come from the germline V gene. The CDR3 nucleotides read TGTGCCAGCAGCTTAGTCGGGGGGCTGGCCTACGAGCAGTACTTC. This encodes CASSLVGGLAYEQYF.

The V gene is TRBV14, the J gene TRBJ1-1; D remains ambiguous. Germline loops: CDR1 SGHDN, CDR2 FVKESK. The CDR3 length is 13 residues. V was trimmed by 1 base and J by 13 bases, leaving 16 bases between them. The CDR3 DNA is TGTGCCAGCAGCCAAGTCGCTTTCGGGATGCATTTCTTT. The encoded protein is CASSQVAFGMHFF.

The chain recombines TRBV7-2 with TRBJ1-3, with TRBD1 identical over 7 bases. This CDR3 is 18 amino acids long. J lost 3 bases, V lost 5 bases, and 16 bases had no gene match. Germline CDR1 SGHTA, CDR2 FQGNSA. The CDR3 loop is CASSPRSAKGAFGNTIYF. The CDR3 region has the DNA TGTGCCAGCAGCCCAAGAAGCGCCAAGGGGGCGTTTGGAAACACCATATATTTT. Full variable domain (rest looked up from reference TRBV7-2 and TRBJ1-3): GAGVSQSPSNKVTEKGKDVELRCDPISGHTALYWYRQSLGQGLEFLIYFQGNSAPDKSGLPSDRFSAERTGGSVSTLTIQRTQQEDSAVYLCASSPRSAKGAFGNTIYFGEGSWLTVV.

The chain links TRBV4-1 to TRBJ2-3, with TRBD1 as a possible D gene (6 bases). The V gene's germline CDR1 is MGHRA and CDR2 YSYEKL. The CDR3 consists of 16 residues. V lost 2 bases to trimming and J lost 0 bases, with 12 bases between them. CDR3 sequence: CASSQRQAMSTDTQYF. The CDR3 nucleotides are TGCGCCAGCAGCCAACGACAGGCCATGAGCACAGATACGCAGTATTTT.

V usage is TRBV14 and J usage is TRBJ1-1; no reliable D call. This CDR3 contains 13 residues. The germline V and J ends were trimmed by 10 bases and 0 bases, with 12 bases remaining between them. From germline, CDR1 is SGHDN and CDR2 FVKESK. CDR3 DNA sequence: TGTGCCACCCAGACACTCATGAACACTGAAGCTTTCTTT. This gives the protein CATQTLMNTEAFF.

The rearrangement uses TRBV4-1 and TRBJ2-4; tentatively, D is TRBD1 (8 bases). Germline V lookup: CDR1 MGHRA, CDR2 YSYEKL. Trimming took 1 base from V and 6 from J, leaving 13 bases between them. The CDR3 length is 15 residues. The CDR3 DNA sequence: TGCGCCAGCAGCCAAGTCAACAGGGGGGGAAACATTCAGTACTTC. Protein sequence: CASSQVNRGGNIQYF.

The chain recombines TRBV7-6 with TRBJ1-4; 7 positions agree with TRBD1. Looked up from germline, CDR1 is SGHVS and CDR2 is FNYEAQ. The CDR3 spans 14 residues. Trimming cost V 5 bases and J 8 bases; bases outside gene matches: 8. CDR3 DNA: TGTGCCAGCAGCCCTACAACAGGGGAGGAAAAACTGTTTTTT. Amino acids: CASSPTTGEEKLFF.

The genes are TRBV4-2 and TRBJ1-1, with D unresolved. V was cut by 3 bases and J by 5 bases, with 10 bases left in between. The V gene's germline CDR1 is LGHNA and CDR2 YNFKEQ. CDR3 length: 13 residues. The CDR3 region is CASSQAVGTEAFF. The CDR3 nucleotides are TGTGCCAGCAGCCAGGCTGTTGGTACTGAAGCTTTCTTT.

The chain uses TRBV28 and TRBJ2-7; a weak D match, TRBD1 (6 bases). Trimming pared 6 bases from V and 3 bases from J, leaving 18 bases between. Germline values: CDR1 MDHEN, CDR2 SYDVKM. CDR3 size: 15 residues. CDR3 in DNA: TGTGCCAGCAGACCGGACAGCGCAAGAGGCTACGAGCAGTACTTC. It yields the protein CASRPDSARGYEQYF.

This rearrangement joins TRBV30 to TRBJ2-4, with 14 nucleotides matching TRBD2. Germline V gene data show CDR1 as GTSNPN and CDR2 as SVGIG (reference sequence). V was pared by 1 base and J by 12 bases, with 20 bases of the junction left unmatched. This CDR3 spans 19 amino acids. The CDR3 bases are TGTGCCTGGAGTGCCGCCGGGACTAGCGGGAGTAAGGGTGCAGGGCCTCAGTACTTC. This translates into CAWSAAGTSGSKGAGPQYF.

CDR3 region: CASSSSGNTGELFF. CDR3 DNA: TGTGCCAGCAGCTCAAGCGGGAACACCGGGGAGCTGTTTTTT. This chain connects TRBV5-4 to TRBJ2-2, with a weak D call TRBD2 (5 bases). Germline values: CDR1 SGHNT, CDR2 YYREEE (reference sequence). Trimming cost V 3 bases and J 1 base, with 7 bases left between them. The CDR3 is made up of 14 amino acids.

The chain joins TRBV28 to TRBJ1-1, with D perhaps matching TRBD1 (5 bases). The germline CDR1 and CDR2 sequences are MDHEN and SYDVKM. The V gene lost 11 bases and the J gene lost 4 bases, with 14 bases spanning the gap. The CDR3 spans 12 residues. The CDR3 spells CASWGTGTEAFF. The CDR3 DNA reads TGTGCCTCCTGGGGCACGGGCACTGAAGCTTTCTTT.

The chain uses TRBV4-1 and TRBJ1-4, with D hard to call. The V end lost 1 base, the J end lost 7 bases, and 7 bases lay between the germline ends. Germline V gives CDR1 MGHRA, CDR2 YSYEKL. There are 13 residues in the CDR3. The CDR3 reads CASSQGTGEKLFF. The CDR3 DNA reads as TGCGCCAGCAGCCAAGGAACGGGTGAAAAACTGTTTTTT.

The genes are TRBV28 and TRBJ2-2; unclear D gene. The CDR3 consists of 17 residues. V lost 3 bases and J lost 0, with 14 bases in between. Germline V gene sequence: CDR1 MDHEN, CDR2 SYDVKM. CDR3 bases: TGTGCCAGCAGTTTGTCCAACGGTTTCTCGAACACCGGGGAGCTGTTTTTT. Protein sequence: CASSLSNGFSNTGELFF.

The DNA for the CDR3 is TGTGCCAGCAGACGCGCAGGGGATTGGGATACGCAGTATTTT. Translation gives CASRRAGDWDTQYF. The chain joins TRBV6-6 to TRBJ2-3, with a weak D call TRBD1 (6 bases). The CDR3 sequence is 14 residues long. CDR1 and CDR2 from the germline V gene are MNHNY and SVGAGI (reference sequence). V lost 6 bases and J lost 6, with 16 bases in between.

The chain is built from TRBV2 and TRBJ2-7; D call uncertain. V was clipped by 7 bases and J by 3 bases, with 7 bases between them. Germline V gene sequence: CDR1 SNHLY, CDR2 FYNNEI. The CDR3 spans 11 residues. The CDR3 protein is CASIISYEQYF. Here the CDR3 DNA reads TGTGCCAGCATCATCAGCTACGAGCAGTACTTC.

The chain employs TRBV11-3 and TRBJ2-1; 8 positions match TRBD1. This CDR3 is built from 16 residues. Germline CDR1 SGHNT, CDR2 YENEEA. Germline trimming cut 1 base from V and 0 bases from J; bases unmatched to any gene: 2. The CDR3 bases are TGTGCCAGCAGCTTAGCCGGGACAGGCTCCTACAATGAGCAGTTCTTC. This translates into CASSLAGTGSYNEQFF.

The chain couples TRBV30 to TRBJ2-7; 8 positions agree with TRBD1. The V segment lost 3 bases and the J segment 4 bases; nucleotides outside the gene matches: 5. This CDR3 spans 13 amino acids. The germline V gene has CDR1 GTSNPN and CDR2 SVGIG (reference sequence). The CDR3 is CAWRTGAGYEQYF. DNA of the CDR3: TGTGCCTGGAGGACAGGGGCGGGGTACGAGCAGTACTTC. The full variable domain, its missing parts supplied by reference TRBV30 and TRBJ2-7, is SQTIHQWPATLVQPVGSPLSLECTVEGTSNPNLYWYRQAAGRGLQLLFYSVGIGQISSEVPQNLSASRPQDRQFILSSKKLLLSDSGFYLCAWRTGAGYEQYFGPGTRLTVT.

Written as DNA, the CDR3 is TGCGCCAGCAGCCAACGGACAGGTTTTATGGGCACTGAAGCTTTCTTT. Translating gives CASSQRTGFMGTEAFF. The chain joins TRBV4-1 to TRBJ1-1; the match to TRBD1 covers 7 bases. V lost 2 bases to trimming and J lost 4 bases; unmatched junction nucleotides: 10. The germline V gene encodes CDR1 MGHRA and CDR2 YSYEKL. The CDR3 length is 16 residues.

This chain connects TRBV5-1 to TRBJ2-7; no clear D gene. V was trimmed by 0 bases and J by 5 bases, leaving 15 bases between them. The germline V gene has CDR1 SGHRS and CDR2 YFSETQ. This CDR3 has 15 residues. CDR3 sequence: CASSLEPRALDEQYF. CDR3 in DNA: TGCGCCAGCAGCTTGGAGCCCCGTGCTCTCGACGAGCAGTACTTC.